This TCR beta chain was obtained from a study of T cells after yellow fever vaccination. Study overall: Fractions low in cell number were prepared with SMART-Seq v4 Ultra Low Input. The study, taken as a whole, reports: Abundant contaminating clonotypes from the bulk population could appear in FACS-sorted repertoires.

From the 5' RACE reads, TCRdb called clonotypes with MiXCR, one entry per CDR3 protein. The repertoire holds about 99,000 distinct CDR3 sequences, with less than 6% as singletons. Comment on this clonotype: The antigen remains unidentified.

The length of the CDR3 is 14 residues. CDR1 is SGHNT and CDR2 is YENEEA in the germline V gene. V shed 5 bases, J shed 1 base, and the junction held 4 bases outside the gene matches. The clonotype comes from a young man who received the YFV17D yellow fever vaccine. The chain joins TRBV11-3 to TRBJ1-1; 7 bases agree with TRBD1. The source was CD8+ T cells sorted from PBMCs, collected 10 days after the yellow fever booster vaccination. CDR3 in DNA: TGTGCCAGCAGCCAGGGACAGCCGAACACTGAAGCTTTCTTT. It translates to CASSQGQPNTEAFF. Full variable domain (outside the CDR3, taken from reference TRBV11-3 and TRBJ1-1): EAGVVQSPRYKIIEKKQPVAFWCNPISGHNTLYWYLQNLGQGPELLIRYENEEAVDDSQLPKDRFSAERLKGVDSTLKIQPAELGDSAVYLCASSQGQPNTEAFFGQGTRLTVV.